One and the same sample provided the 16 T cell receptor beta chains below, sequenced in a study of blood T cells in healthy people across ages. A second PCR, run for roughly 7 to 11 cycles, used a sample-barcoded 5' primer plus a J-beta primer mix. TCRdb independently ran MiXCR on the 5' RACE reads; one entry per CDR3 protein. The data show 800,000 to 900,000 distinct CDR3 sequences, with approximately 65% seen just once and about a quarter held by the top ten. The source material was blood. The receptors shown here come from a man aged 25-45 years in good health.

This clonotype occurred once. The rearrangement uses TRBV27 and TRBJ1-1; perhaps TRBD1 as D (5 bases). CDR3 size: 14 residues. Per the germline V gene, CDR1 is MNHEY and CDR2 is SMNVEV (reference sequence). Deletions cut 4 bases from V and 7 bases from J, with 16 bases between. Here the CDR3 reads CASSSYGGMGEAFF. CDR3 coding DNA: TGTGCCAGCAGTTCGTATGGGGGGATGGGTGAAGCTTTCTTT.

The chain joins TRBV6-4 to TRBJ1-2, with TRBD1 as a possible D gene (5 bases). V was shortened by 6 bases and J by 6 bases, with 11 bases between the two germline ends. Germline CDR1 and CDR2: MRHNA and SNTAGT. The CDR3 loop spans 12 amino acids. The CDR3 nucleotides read TGTGCCAGCAGCCATGGACAAGATGGCTACACCTTC. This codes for CASSHGQDGYTF.

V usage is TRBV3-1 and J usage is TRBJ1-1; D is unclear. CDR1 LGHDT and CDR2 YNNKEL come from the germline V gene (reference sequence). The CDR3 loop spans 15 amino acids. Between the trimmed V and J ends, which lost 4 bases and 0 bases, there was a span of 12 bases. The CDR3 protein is CASSPTTELNTEAFF. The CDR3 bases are TGTGCCAGCAGCCCAACCACAGAATTGAACACTGAAGCTTTCTTT.

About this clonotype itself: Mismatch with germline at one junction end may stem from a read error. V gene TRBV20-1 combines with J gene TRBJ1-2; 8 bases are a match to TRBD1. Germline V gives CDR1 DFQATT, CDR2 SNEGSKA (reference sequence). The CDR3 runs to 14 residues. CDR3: CSAGDLGQGYGYTF. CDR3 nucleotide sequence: TGCAGTGCTGGAGATCTCGGACAGGGCTATGGCTACACCTTC.

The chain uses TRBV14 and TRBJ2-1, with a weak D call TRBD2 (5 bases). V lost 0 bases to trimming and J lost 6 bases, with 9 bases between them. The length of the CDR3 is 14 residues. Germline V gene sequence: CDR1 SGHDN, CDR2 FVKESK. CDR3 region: CASSQDSSGNEQFF. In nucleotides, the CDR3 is TGTGCCAGCAGCCAAGATTCCAGCGGCAATGAGCAGTTCTTC. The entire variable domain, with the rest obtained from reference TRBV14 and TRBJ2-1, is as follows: EAGVTQFPSHSVIEKGQTVTLRCDPISGHDNLYWYRRVMGKEIKFLLHFVKESKQDESGMPNNRFLAERTGGTYSTLKVQPAELEDSGVYFCASSQDSSGNEQFFGPGTRLTVL.

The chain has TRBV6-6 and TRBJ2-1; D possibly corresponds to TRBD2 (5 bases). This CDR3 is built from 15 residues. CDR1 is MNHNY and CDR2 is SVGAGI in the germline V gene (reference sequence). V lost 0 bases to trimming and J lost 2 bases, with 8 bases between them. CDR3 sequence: CASSYSPGTYNEQFF. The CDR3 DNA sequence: TGTGCCAGCAGTTACTCGCCGGGGACCTACAATGAGCAGTTCTTC.

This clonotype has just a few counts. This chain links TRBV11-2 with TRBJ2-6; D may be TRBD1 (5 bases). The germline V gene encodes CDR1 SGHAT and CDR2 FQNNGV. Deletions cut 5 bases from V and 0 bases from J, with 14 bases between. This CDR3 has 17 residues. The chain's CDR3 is CASSIWGRASGANVLTF. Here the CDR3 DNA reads TGTGCCAGCAGCATATGGGGCAGAGCCTCTGGGGCCAACGTCCTGACTTTC.

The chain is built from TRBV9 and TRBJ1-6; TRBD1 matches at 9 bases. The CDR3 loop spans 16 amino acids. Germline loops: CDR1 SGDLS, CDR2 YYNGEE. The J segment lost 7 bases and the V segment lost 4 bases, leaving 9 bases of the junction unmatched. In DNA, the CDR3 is TGTGCCAGCAGCTCACAGGGGGCATTCCAAAATTCACCCCTCCACTTT. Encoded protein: CASSSQGAFQNSPLHF.

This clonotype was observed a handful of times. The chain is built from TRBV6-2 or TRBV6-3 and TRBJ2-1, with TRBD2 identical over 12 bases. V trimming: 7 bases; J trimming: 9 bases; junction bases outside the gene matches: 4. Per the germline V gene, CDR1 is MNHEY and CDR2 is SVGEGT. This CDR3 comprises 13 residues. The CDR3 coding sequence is TGTGCCAGCAAACTAGCGGGGGGTACTGAGCAGTTCTTC. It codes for CASKLAGGTEQFF.

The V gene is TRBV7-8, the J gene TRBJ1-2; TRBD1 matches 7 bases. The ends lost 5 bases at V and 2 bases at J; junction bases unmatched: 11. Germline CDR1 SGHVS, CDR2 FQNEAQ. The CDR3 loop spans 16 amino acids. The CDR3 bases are TGTGCCAGCAGCCCTAGAGGACAGGCGCTCAACTATGGCTACACCTTC. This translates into CASSPRGQALNYGYTF.

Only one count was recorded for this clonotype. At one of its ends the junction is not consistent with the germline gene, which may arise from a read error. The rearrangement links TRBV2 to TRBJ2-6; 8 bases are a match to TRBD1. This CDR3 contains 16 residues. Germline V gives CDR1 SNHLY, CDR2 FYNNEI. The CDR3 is CASSRDRLSGANALTF. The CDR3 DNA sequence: TGTGCCAGCAGCCGGGACAGGCTCTCTGGGGCCAACGCCCTGACTTTC.

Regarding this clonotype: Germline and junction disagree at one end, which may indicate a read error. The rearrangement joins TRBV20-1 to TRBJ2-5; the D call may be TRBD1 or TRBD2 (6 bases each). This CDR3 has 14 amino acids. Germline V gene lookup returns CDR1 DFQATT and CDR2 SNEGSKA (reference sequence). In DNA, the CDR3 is TGCGGTGCTCCAGGGGCGGGGCGCCAAGAGACCCAGTACTTC. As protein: CGAPGAGRQETQYF.

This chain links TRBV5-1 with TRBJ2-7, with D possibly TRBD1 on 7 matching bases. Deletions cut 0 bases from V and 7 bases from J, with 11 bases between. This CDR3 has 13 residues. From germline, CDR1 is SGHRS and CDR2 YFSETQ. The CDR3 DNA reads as TGCGCCAGCAGCTTGGATCCAGGGGGGGAGCAGTACTTC. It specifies CASSLDPGGEQYF.

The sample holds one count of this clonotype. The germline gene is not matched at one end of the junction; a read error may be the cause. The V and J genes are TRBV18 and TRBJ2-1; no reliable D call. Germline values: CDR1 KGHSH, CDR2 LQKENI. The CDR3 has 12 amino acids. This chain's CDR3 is CASAPSNNEQFF. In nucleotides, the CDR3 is TGTGCCAGCGCACCATCTAACAATGAGCAGTTCTTC.

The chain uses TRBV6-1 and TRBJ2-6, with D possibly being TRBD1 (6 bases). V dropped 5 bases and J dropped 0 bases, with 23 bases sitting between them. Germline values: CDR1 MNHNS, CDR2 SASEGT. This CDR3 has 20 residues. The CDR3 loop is CASSLQLIRQVPSGANVLTF. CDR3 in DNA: TGTGCCAGCAGTCTTCAGTTAATAAGACAGGTGCCCTCTGGGGCCAACGTCCTGACTTTC.

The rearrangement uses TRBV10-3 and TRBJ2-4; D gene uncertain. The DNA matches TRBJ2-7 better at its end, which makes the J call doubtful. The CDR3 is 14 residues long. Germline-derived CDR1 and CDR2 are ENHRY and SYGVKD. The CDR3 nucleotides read TGTGCCATCAGTGATAGGGCAGAGACTTACGAGCAGTACTTC. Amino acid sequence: CAISDRAETYEQYF.